These T cell receptor beta chains were read from a single sample in a study of patients and donors after allogeneic stem cell transplantation. TCRdb re-called the RT-PCR reads through MiXCR, storing one row per CDR3 protein. This sample has about a million distinct CDR3 sequences; about 20% occur once, and the top ten carry 6%. The source material was blood, either unsorted or a sorted T cell fraction (not recorded which). The receptors shown here come from a human donor who was either an allogeneic HSCT recipient or a stem cell or donor lymphocyte infusion donor (not recorded which). It is not recorded whose cells these are; they may come from a transplant donor. The CDR3 runs from the conserved cysteine through the conserved F or W. Fields, in order: clone size, V gene, D gene, CDR3 length, J gene, CDR3 DNA, CDR3 protein. A D gene is named only where the DNA matches it firmly. Clone size is shown for a subset of rows, as once, few, many or a class of expanded clone.

size: .; V: TRBV12-3/TRBV12-4; D: TRBD1; length: 15; J: TRBJ1-6; DNA: TGTGCCAGCAGTTTAGGGCAGGGGGTGAATTCACCCCTCCACTTT; CDR3: CASSLGQGVNSPLHF
size: many; V: TRBV5-1; D: .; length: 15; J: TRBJ1-5; DNA: TGCGCCAGCAGCTGGGGAGAGTTTAGCAATCAGCCCCAGCATTTT; CDR3: CASSWGEFSNQPQHF
size: .; V: TRBV27; D: .; length: 14; J: TRBJ2-1; DNA: TGTGCCAGCACTTCTTCAGGGGCCTACAATGAGCAGTTCTTC; CDR3: CASTSSGAYNEQFF
size: few; V: TRBV7-9; D: TRBD2; length: 16; J: TRBJ2-5; DNA: TGTGCCAGCAGCTTAACGACTAGCGGCCACCAAGAGACCCAGTACTTC; CDR3: CASSLTTSGHQETQYF
size: few; V: TRBV5-1; D: .; length: 14; J: TRBJ1-1; DNA: TGCGCCAGCAGCTCCCGGGACACACGAACTGAAGCTTTCTTT; CDR3: CASSSRDTRTEAFF
size: few; V: TRBV12-3/TRBV12-4; D: .; length: 14; J: TRBJ1-1; DNA: TGTGCCAGCAGTTTAGTACCCCCGGGGACTGAAGCTTTCTTT; CDR3: CASSLVPPGTEAFF
size: few; V: TRBV7-9; D: TRBD1; length: 15; J: TRBJ1-6; DNA: TGTGCCAGCAGCTTAGCGCCTAGGGGGCGGTCACCCCTCCACTTT; CDR3: CASSLAPRGRSPLHF
size: many; V: TRBV12-3/TRBV12-4; D: .; length: 13; J: TRBJ1-1; DNA: TGTGCCAGCAGCCTAGGAGTGGACACTGAAGCTTTCTTT; CDR3: CASSLGVDTEAFF
size: .; V: TRBV7-8; D: .; length: 12; J: TRBJ2-1; DNA: TGTGCCAGCAGCTTAAAGGGTTTGGGGCAGTTCTTC; CDR3: CASSLKGLGQFF
size: few; V: TRBV5-1; D: TRBD1; length: 15; J: TRBJ2-7; DNA: TGCGCCAGCAGTTTTCCCGGACAGGGAACGCACGAGCAGTACTTC; CDR3: CASSFPGQGTHEQYF
size: .; V: TRBV18; D: .; length: 16; J: TRBJ2-5; DNA: TGTGCCAGCTCACCCAGGGACAAGGGGAAGGTAGCGACCCAGTACTTC; CDR3: CASSPRDKGKVATQYF
size: .; V: TRBV11-2; D: TRBD1; length: 17; J: TRBJ1-2; DNA: TGTGCCAGCCGTCGATCCGGACAGGGGGCGCTTGGCTATGGCTACACCTTC; CDR3: CASRRSGQGALGYGYTF
size: .; V: TRBV11-2; D: TRBD1; length: 16; J: TRBJ2-7; DNA: TGTGCCAGCAGGCCTTTCTTGGGACAGGAGCTCTACGAGCAGTACTTC; CDR3: CASRPFLGQELYEQYF
size: .; V: TRBV20-1; D: .; length: 13; J: TRBJ1-2; DNA: TGCAGTGCTGCCCATTACACAGTAGATGGCTACACCTTC; CDR3: CSAAHYTVDGYTF
size: few; V: TRBV4-1; D: TRBD1; length: 16; J: TRBJ1-1; DNA: TGCGCCAGCAGCCAGCCAGGGGGTCTGGGTGACACTGAAGCTTTCTTT; CDR3: CASSQPGGLGDTEAFF
size: .; V: TRBV20-1; D: TRBD2; length: 19; J: TRBJ2-3; DNA: TGCAGTGCTAGGAGGGGACTAGCGGGGGGCCGGCGAGGGACAGATACGCAGTATTTT; CDR3: CSARRGLAGGRRGTDTQYF
size: .; V: TRBV9; D: TRBD2; length: 16; J: TRBJ2-1; DNA: TGTGCCAGCAGCGTAGGGACTAGCGGGATAAACAATGAGCAGTTCTTC; CDR3: CASSVGTSGINNEQFF
size: few; V: TRBV14; D: TRBD2; length: 15; J: TRBJ2-7; DNA: TGTGCCAGCAGCCAAGACAGCGGACTAGTGAGGGAGCAGTACTTC; CDR3: CASSQDSGLVREQYF
size: few; V: TRBV20-1; D: .; length: 13; J: TRBJ1-1; DNA: TGCAGTGCTTGGAAAGGAGAAAACACTGAAGCTTTCTTT; CDR3: CSAWKGENTEAFF
size: .; V: TRBV5-1; D: .; length: 17; J: TRBJ2-6; DNA: TGCGCCAGCAGCTTGGAGTTGGTGGACTCTGGGGCCAACGTCCTGACTTTC; CDR3: CASSLELVDSGANVLTF
size: few; V: TRBV5-5; D: .; length: 16; J: TRBJ1-3; DNA: TGTGCCAGCAGCTTGGTCCCATTCAGCTCTGGAAACACCATATATTTT; CDR3: CASSLVPFSSGNTIYF
size: few; V: TRBV5-1; D: .; length: 15; J: TRBJ1-1; DNA: TGCGCCAGCAGCTTGGTATGGGGAAGCGACACTGAAGCTTTCTTT; CDR3: CASSLVWGSDTEAFF
size: few; V: TRBV12-3/TRBV12-4; D: TRBD1; length: 14; J: TRBJ1-2; DNA: TGTGCCAGCAGTTTTGACGGGACAGGTCGTGGCTACACCTTC; CDR3: CASSFDGTGRGYTF
size: .; V: TRBV5-1; D: TRBD1; length: 13; J: TRBJ2-1; DNA: TGCGCCAGCAGCGTGACAGGGTCCAATGAGCAGTTCTTC; CDR3: CASSVTGSNEQFF
size: .; V: TRBV27; D: .; length: 14; J: TRBJ2-3; DNA: TGTGCCAGCAGTTTAAGGTACCGGGCAGATACGCAGTATTTT; CDR3: CASSLRYRADTQYF
size: .; V: TRBV5-6; D: .; length: 13; J: TRBJ2-1; DNA: TGTGCCAGCAGCCAGGGACGCCGGCACGAGCAGTTCTTC; CDR3: CASSQGRRHEQFF
size: few; V: TRBV28; D: TRBD2; length: 16; J: TRBJ2-2; DNA: TGTGCCAGCAGTTTAACGGGAGGAGGGAAGACCGGGGAGCTGTTTTTT; CDR3: CASSLTGGGKTGELFF
size: many; V: TRBV6-6; D: .; length: 11; J: TRBJ1-1; DNA: TGTGCCAGCTGGTGGGTCACTGAAGCTTTCTTT; CDR3: CASWWVTEAFF
size: .; V: TRBV5-1; D: .; length: 11; J: TRBJ2-5; DNA: TGCGCCCGCAGCTTGTCGGAGACCCAGTACTTC; CDR3: CARSLSETQYF
size: .; V: TRBV24-1; D: TRBD2; length: 17; J: TRBJ2-3; DNA: TGTGCCACCAGTGATTTGGGACTAGCGGGATCGTCAGATACGCAGTATTTT; CDR3: CATSDLGLAGSSDTQYF
size: few; V: TRBV6-5; D: .; length: 14; J: TRBJ1-4; DNA: TGTGCCAGCAGTTACGTCAGCAGCCGGGAAAAACTGTTTTTT; CDR3: CASSYVSSREKLFF
size: few; V: TRBV5-6; D: TRBD1; length: 15; J: TRBJ1-2; DNA: TGTGCCAGCAGCTTGCAACAGGGGGAAATGTATGGCTACACCTTC; CDR3: CASSLQQGEMYGYTF
size: .; V: TRBV24-1; D: .; length: 14; J: TRBJ2-1; DNA: TGTGCCACCAGTGATTTTGGGATCCCGGATGAGCAGTTCTTC; CDR3: CATSDFGIPDEQFF
size: .; V: TRBV27; D: TRBD1; length: 17; J: TRBJ1-5; DNA: TGTGCCAGCAGTCCCATGGGGGGACAGGGAAGCAATCAGCCCCAGCATTTT; CDR3: CASSPMGGQGSNQPQHF
size: .; V: TRBV15; D: .; length: 13; J: TRBJ1-1; DNA: TGTGCCACCAGCAGATACAGTCCTCCTGAAGCTTTCTTT; CDR3: CATSRYSPPEAFF
size: .; V: TRBV6-1; D: TRBD1; length: 17; J: TRBJ1-1; DNA: TGTGCCAGCAGGGCGGACAGGGGAATTATCATGAACACTGAAGCTTTCTTT; CDR3: CASRADRGIIMNTEAFF
size: .; V: TRBV9; D: TRBD2; length: 18; J: TRBJ2-1; DNA: TGTGCCAGCAGCGTCCTAGCGGGAGTCCTCAAGGGGTCCAATGAGCAGTTCTTC; CDR3: CASSVLAGVLKGSNEQFF
size: many; V: TRBV2; D: .; length: 14; J: TRBJ2-7; DNA: TGTGCCAGCAGACTCGATTGGGGTCCCTACGAGCAGTACTTC; CDR3: CASRLDWGPYEQYF
size: .; V: TRBV7-2; D: .; length: 17; J: TRBJ2-2; DNA: TGTGCCAGCACCCCCAGACCACGGGGGTCGGCCACCGGGGAGCTGTTTTTT; CDR3: CASTPRPRGSATGELFF
size: .; V: TRBV5-1; D: .; length: 17; J: TRBJ1-4; DNA: TGCGCCAGCAGCCCGGGGGCCCGAGGGAGGTCTAATGAAAAACTGTTTTTT; CDR3: CASSPGARGRSNEKLFF
size: .; V: TRBV10-3; D: .; length: 16; J: TRBJ2-1; DNA: TGTGCCATCAGTGAGTCCACTGGATCCTCCTACAATGAGCAGTTCTTC; CDR3: CAISESTGSSYNEQFF
size: .; V: TRBV6-5; D: .; length: 15; J: TRBJ2-7; DNA: TGTGCCAGCAGTTACTCGATCGGGACAAGCTACGAGCAGTACTTC; CDR3: CASSYSIGTSYEQYF
size: .; V: TRBV7-6; D: .; length: 15; J: TRBJ1-4; DNA: TGTGCCAGCAGCTCCCCTTGGGCCCGTAATGAAAAACTGTTTTTT; CDR3: CASSSPWARNEKLFF
size: .; V: TRBV25-1; D: .; length: 11; J: TRBJ2-1; DNA: TGTGCCAGCAGTGCATCACGACGTCAGTTCTTC; CDR3: CASSASRRQFF